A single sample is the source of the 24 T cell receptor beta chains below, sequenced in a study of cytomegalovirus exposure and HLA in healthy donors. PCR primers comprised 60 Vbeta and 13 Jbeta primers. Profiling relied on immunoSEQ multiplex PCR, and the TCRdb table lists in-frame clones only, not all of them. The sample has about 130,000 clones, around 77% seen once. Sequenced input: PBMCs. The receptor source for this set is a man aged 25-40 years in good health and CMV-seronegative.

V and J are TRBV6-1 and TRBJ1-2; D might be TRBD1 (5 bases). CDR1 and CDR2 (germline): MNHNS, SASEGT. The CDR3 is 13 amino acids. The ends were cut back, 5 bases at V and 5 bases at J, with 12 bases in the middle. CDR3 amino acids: CASSLTESYGYTF. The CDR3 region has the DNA TGTGCCAGCAGTCTGACAGAGTCTTATGGCTACACCTTC.

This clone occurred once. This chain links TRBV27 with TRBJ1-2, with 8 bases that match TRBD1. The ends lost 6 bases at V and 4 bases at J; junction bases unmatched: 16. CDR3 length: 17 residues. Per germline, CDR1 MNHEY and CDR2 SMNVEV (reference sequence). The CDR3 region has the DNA TGTGCCAGCAGCTTCGACAGGGGAGTAGGGATTGTCTATGGCTACACCTTC. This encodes CASSFDRGVGIVYGYTF.

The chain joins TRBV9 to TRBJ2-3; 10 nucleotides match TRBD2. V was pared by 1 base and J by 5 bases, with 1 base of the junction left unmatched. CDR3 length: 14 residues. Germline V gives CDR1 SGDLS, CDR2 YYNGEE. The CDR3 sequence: CASSVLAGVDTQYF. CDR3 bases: TGTGCCAGCAGCGTACTAGCGGGAGTAGATACGCAGTATTTT. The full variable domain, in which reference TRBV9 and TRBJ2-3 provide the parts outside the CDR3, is DSGVTQTPKHLITATGQRVTLRCSPRSGDLSVYWYQQSLDQGLQFLIQYYNGEERAKGNILERFSAQQFPDLHSELNLSSLELGDSALYFCASSVLAGVDTQYFGPGTRLTVL.

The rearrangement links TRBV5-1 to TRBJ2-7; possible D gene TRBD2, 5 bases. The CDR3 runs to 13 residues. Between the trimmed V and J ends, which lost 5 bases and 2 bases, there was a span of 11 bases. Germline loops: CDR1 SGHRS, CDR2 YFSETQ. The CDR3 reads CASRADGTYEQYF. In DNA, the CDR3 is TGCGCCAGCAGAGCCGACGGGACCTACGAGCAGTACTTC.

The CDR3: CASRRSDSYGYTF. The CDR3 DNA sequence: TGTGCCAGCAGACGATCCGACAGCTATGGCTACACCTTC. The gene calls are TRBV28 and TRBJ1-2; a weak D match, TRBD1 (5 bases). This CDR3 has 13 amino acids. V gave up 6 bases and J gave up 4 bases, with 12 bases separating them. CDR1 MDHEN and CDR2 SYDVKM come from the germline V gene.

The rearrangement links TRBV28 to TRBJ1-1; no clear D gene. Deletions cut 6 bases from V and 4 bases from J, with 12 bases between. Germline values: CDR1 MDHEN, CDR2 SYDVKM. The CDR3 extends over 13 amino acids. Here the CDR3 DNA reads TGTGCCAGCAGCAACGTTGGGCCCACTGAAGCTTTCTTT. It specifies CASSNVGPTEAFF.

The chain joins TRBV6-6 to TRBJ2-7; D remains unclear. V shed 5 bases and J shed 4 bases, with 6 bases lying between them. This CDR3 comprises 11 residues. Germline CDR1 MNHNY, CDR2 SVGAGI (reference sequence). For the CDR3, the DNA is TGTGCCAGCAGTCAAATGTACGAGCAGTACTTC. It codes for CASSQMYEQYF.

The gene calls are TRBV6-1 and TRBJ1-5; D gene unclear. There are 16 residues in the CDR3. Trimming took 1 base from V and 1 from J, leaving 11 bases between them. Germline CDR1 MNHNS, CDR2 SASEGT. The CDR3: CASSEERALSNQPQHF. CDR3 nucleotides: TGTGCCAGCAGTGAAGAGAGGGCGTTAAGCAATCAGCCCCAGCATTTT.

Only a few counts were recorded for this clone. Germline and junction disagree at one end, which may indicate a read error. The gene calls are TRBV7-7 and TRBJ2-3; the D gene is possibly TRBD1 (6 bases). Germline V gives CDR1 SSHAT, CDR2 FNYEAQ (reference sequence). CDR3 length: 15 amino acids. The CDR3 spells CASSLGGSGTDTQYF. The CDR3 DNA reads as TGTGCTAGCAGCTTAGGGGGTAGCGGCACAGATACGCAGTATTTT.

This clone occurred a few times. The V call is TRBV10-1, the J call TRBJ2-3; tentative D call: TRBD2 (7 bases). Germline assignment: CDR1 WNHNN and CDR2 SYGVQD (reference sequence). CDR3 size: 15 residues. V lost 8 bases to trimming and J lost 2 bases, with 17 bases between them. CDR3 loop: CASPMGGAHTDTQYF. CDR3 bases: TGCGCCAGCCCCATGGGGGGGGCGCACACAGATACGCAGTATTTT.

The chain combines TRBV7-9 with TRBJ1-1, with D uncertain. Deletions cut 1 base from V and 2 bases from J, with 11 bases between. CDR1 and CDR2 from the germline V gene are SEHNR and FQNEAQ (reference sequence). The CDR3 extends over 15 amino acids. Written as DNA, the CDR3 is TGTGCCAGCAGCTTAGTATGGCAGGTTAACACTGAAGCTTTCTTT. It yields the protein CASSLVWQVNTEAFF.

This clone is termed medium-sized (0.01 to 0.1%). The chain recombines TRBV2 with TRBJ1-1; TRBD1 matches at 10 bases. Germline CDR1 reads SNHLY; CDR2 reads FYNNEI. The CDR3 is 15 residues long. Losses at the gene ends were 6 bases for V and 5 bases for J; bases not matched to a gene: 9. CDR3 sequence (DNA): TGTGCCAGCAGGCATCCCGGGACAGGGGTAACTGAAGCTTTCTTT. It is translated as CASRHPGTGVTEAFF.

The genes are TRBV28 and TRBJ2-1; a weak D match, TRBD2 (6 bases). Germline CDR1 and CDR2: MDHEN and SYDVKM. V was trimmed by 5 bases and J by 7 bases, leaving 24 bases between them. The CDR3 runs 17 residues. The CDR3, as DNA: TGTGCCAGCAGTCCGAGAATGGTAGCGGAGGTGAAGAATGAGCAGTTCTTC. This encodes CASSPRMVAEVKNEQFF.

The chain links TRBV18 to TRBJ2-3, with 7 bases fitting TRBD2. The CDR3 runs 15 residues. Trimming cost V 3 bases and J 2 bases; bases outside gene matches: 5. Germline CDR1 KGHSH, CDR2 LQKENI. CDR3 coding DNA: TGTGCCAGCTCACCTACTAGCGCCCCCACAGATACGCAGTATTTT. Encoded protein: CASSPTSAPTDTQYF.

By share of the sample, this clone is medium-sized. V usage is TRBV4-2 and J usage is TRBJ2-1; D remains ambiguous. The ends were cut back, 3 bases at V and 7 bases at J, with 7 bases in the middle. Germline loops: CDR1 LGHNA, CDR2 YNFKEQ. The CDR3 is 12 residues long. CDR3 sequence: CASSHDWNEQFF. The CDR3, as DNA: TGTGCCAGCAGCCATGACTGGAATGAGCAGTTCTTC.

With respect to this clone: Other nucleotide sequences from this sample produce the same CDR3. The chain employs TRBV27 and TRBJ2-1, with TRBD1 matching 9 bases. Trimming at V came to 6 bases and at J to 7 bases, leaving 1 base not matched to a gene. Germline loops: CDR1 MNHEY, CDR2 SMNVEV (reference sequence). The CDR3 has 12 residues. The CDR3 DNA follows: TGTGCCAGCAGGACAGGGGGAAATGAGCAGTTCTTC. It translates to CASRTGGNEQFF.

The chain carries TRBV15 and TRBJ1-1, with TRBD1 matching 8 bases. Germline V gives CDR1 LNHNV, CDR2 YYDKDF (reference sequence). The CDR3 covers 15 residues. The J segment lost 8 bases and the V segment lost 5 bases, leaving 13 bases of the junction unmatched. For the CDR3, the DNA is TGTGCCACCAGCGGAACCGGGACAGGTCTCATCGAAGCTTTCTTT. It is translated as CATSGTGTGLIEAFF.

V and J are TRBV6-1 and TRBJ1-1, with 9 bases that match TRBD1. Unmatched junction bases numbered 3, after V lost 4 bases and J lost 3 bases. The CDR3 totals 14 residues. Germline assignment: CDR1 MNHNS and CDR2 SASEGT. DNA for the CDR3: TGTGCCAGCAGTGGAGACAGGGGGTACACTGAAGCTTTCTTT. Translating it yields CASSGDRGYTEAFF.

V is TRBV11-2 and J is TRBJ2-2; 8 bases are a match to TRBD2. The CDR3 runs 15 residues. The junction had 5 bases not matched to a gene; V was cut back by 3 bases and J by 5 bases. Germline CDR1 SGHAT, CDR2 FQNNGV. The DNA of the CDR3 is TGTGCCAGCAGCTTCGCCGGGAGGGCTACCGGGGAGCTGTTTTTT. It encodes CASSFAGRATGELFF.

CDR3 nucleotides: TGTGCCACCGCGACAGGACAATACTCCTACGAGCAGTACTTC. Translated, it gives CATATGQYSYEQYF. The rearrangement links TRBV19 to TRBJ2-7; tentatively, D is TRBD1 (6 bases). The germline V gene encodes CDR1 LNHDA and CDR2 SQIVND (reference sequence). CDR3 length: 14 amino acids. Trimming cost V 10 bases and J 0 bases, with 16 bases left between them.

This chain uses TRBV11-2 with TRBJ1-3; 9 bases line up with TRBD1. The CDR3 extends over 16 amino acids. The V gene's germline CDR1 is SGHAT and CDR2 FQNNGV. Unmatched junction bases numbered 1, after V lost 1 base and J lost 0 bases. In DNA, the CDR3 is TGTGCCAGCAGCTTAGGGGGACAGGGCTCTGGAAACACCATATATTTT. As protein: CASSLGGQGSGNTIYF.

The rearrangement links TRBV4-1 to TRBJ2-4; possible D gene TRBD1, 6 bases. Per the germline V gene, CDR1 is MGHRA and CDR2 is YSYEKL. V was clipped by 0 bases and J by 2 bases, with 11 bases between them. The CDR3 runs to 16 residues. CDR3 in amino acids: CASSQEQGRPKNIQYF. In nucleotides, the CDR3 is TGCGCCAGCAGCCAAGAACAGGGCAGACCCAAAAACATTCAGTACTTC.

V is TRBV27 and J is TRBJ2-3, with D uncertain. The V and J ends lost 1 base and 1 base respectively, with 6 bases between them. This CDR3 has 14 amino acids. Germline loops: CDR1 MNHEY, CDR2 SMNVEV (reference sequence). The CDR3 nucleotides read TGTGCCAGCAGTTTATATCAGGGCACAGATACGCAGTATTTT. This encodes CASSLYQGTDTQYF.

The chain's CDR3 is CASSLDGTDYSPLHF. The CDR3 bases are TGCGCCAGCAGCTTGGATGGGACAGATTATTCACCCCTCCACTTT. The V gene is TRBV5-1, the J gene TRBJ1-6, with 7 bases matching TRBD1. Germline loops: CDR1 SGHRS, CDR2 YFSETQ. This CDR3 has 15 amino acids. The V gene end was trimmed by 0 bases and the J gene end by 8 bases; junction bases not matched to a gene: 5.